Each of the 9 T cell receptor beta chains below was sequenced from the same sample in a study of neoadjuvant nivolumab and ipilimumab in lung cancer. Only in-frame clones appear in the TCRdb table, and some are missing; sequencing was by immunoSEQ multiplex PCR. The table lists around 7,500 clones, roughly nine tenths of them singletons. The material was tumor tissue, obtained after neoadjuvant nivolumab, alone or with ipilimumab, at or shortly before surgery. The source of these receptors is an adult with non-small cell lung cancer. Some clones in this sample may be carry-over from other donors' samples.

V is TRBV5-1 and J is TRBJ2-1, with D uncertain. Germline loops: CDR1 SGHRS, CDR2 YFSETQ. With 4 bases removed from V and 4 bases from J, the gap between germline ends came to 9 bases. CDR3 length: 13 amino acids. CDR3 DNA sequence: TGCGCCAGCAGCAACGACGGGTACAATGAGCAGTTCTTC. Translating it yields CASSNDGYNEQFF.

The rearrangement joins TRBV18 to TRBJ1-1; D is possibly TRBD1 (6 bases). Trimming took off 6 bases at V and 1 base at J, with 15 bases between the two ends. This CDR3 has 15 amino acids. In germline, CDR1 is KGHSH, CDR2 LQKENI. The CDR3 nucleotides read TGTGCCAGCTCCACCTGGACAGCTAAGAACACTGAAGCTTTCTTT. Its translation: CASSTWTAKNTEAFF.

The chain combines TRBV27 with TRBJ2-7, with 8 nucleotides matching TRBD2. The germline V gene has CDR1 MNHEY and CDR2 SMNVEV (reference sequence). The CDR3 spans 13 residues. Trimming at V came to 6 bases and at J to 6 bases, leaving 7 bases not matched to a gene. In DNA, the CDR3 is TGTGCCAGCAGGACCTCACTAGCGGCCGAGCAGTACTTC. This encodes CASRTSLAAEQYF.

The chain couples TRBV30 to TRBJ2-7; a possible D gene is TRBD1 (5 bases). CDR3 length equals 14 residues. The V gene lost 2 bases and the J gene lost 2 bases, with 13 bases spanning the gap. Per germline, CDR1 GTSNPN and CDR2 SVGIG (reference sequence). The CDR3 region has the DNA TGTGCCTGGAGTCGAGACAGCAGCACCTACGAGCAGTACTTC. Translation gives CAWSRDSSTYEQYF.

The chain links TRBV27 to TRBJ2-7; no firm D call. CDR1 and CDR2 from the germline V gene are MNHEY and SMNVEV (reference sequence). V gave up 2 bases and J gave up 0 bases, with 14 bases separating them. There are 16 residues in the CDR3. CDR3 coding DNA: TGTGCCAGCAGTTTAGATGTCGGGCTAAGCTCCTACGAGCAGTACTTC. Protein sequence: CASSLDVGLSSYEQYF.

CDR3: CAWSYRDAGQVGYYEQYF. In DNA form, the CDR3 reads TGTGCCTGGAGTTACCGGGACGCCGGCCAGGTTGGCTACTACGAGCAGTACTTC. The chain recombines TRBV30 with TRBJ2-7; D could derive from TRBD1 or TRBD2 (5 bases each). Germline V lookup: CDR1 GTSNPN, CDR2 SVGIG (reference sequence). This CDR3 is 18 amino acids long. Trimming removed 2 bases from V and 3 bases from J, with 26 bases in between.

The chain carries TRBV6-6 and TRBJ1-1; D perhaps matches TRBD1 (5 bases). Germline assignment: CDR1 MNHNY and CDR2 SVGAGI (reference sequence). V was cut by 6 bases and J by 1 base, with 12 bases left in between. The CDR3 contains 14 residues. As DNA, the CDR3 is TGTGCCAGCAGCCCGGGGCCGGAGAACACTGAAGCTTTCTTT. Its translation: CASSPGPENTEAFF.

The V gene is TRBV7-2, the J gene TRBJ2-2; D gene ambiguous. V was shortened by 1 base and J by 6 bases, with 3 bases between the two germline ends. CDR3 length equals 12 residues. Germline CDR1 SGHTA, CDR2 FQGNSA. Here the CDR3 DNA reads TGTGCCAGCAGCTTAGGACCCGGGGAGCTGTTTTTT. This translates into CASSLGPGELFF.

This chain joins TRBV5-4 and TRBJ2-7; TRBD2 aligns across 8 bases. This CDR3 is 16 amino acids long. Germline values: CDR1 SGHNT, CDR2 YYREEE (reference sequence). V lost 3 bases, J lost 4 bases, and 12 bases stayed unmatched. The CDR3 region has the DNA TGTGCCAGCAGCTCGGGGACTAGACGATACGCATACGAGCAGTACTTC. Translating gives CASSSGTRRYAYEQYF.